This entry lists 12 T cell receptor beta chains sequenced from one sample in a study of beta chain features in type 1 diabetes. Expressed TCRB transcripts were sequenced because the entire RNA isolate underwent reverse transcription. Using immunoSEQ multiplex PCR, the repertoire was profiled, and TCRdb retains in-frame clones only, with some absent. Of 400,000 to 500,000 clones listed, approximately 14% are singletons. Sequences were obtained from naive CD4+ T cells from blood. These TCRs come from a man aged 25-40 years in good health.

The V gene is TRBV7-3, the J gene TRBJ1-1; D is uncertain. V was pared by 2 bases and J by 8 bases, with 15 bases between. Germline values: CDR1 SGHTA, CDR2 FQGTGA. The CDR3 spans 14 residues. CDR3 nucleotides: TGTGCCAGCAGCTTATCTTCTACACCCTTGGAAGCTTTCTTT. Translating it yields CASSLSSTPLEAFF.

The chain combines TRBV7-9 with TRBJ1-2; D possibly corresponds to TRBD1 (5 bases). Germline CDR1 reads SEHNR; CDR2 reads FQNEAQ (reference sequence). V was shortened by 5 bases and J by 2 bases, with 12 bases between the two germline ends. CDR3 size: 14 residues. The CDR3 DNA is TGTGCCAGCAGCACCAGGGACGGCAACTATGGCTACACCTTC. Protein sequence: CASSTRDGNYGYTF.

This sequence joins TRBV7-2 and TRBJ2-7, with D perhaps matching TRBD1 (5 bases). Germline assignment: CDR1 SGHTA and CDR2 FQGNSA. V was pared by 3 bases and J by 4 bases, with 7 bases between. The CDR3 totals 12 residues. Here the CDR3 reads CASSLGRYEQYF. The CDR3 DNA follows: TGTGCCAGCAGCTTGGGGCGGTACGAGCAGTACTTC.

This clone was detected a few times. The chain combines TRBV7-9 with TRBJ2-1; TRBD2 agrees at 12 bases. The J segment lost 5 bases and the V segment lost 4 bases, leaving 0 bases of the junction unmatched. The CDR3 has 14 amino acids. Germline V gene data show CDR1 as SEHNR and CDR2 as FQNEAQ (reference sequence). The CDR3 region has the DNA TGTGCCAGCAGCTGGACTAGCGGGGACAATGAGCAGTTCTTC. Translation gives CASSWTSGDNEQFF.

The genes are TRBV2 and TRBJ2-5; tentatively, D is TRBD2 (6 bases). Trimming took 4 bases from V and 4 from J, leaving 13 bases between them. CDR3 length: 14 residues. In germline, CDR1 is SNHLY, CDR2 FYNNEI. CDR3 DNA sequence: TGTGCCAGCAGTGTCCAGCGGGTGGGAGAGACCCAGTACTTC. Protein: CASSVQRVGETQYF.

This chain connects TRBV6-9 to TRBJ2-1, with no clear D. Trimming removed 7 bases at V and 6 bases at J, with 16 bases between. Per the germline V gene, CDR1 is MNHGY and CDR2 is SVAAGI. The CDR3 contains 14 residues. CDR3 sequence (DNA): TGTGCCAGCATCTGGGATCCGAACCCCAATGAGCAGTTCTTC. Residues: CASIWDPNPNEQFF.

The chain recombines TRBV7-9 with TRBJ2-3; no reliable D call. Germline CDR1 and CDR2: SEHNR and FQNEAQ (reference sequence). This CDR3 region has 13 residues. Trimming removed 5 bases at V and 1 base at J, with 7 bases between. The CDR3 DNA reads TGTGCCAGCAGCCAACAGCGCACAGATACGCAGTATTTT. It encodes CASSQQRTDTQYF.

This chain joins TRBV7-2 and TRBJ2-3; D is possibly TRBD1 (5 bases). Germline CDR1 is SGHTA and CDR2 is FQGNSA. V lost 8 bases and J lost 0, with 12 bases in between. The length of the CDR3 is 14 residues. This CDR3 is CASGIGVSTDTQYF. The CDR3 region has the DNA TGTGCCAGCGGCATAGGGGTTAGCACAGATACGCAGTATTTT.

This clone was seen a few times. CDR3 nucleotides: TGTGCCTGGAGTGTACACGGGTCGGTGCTGGGAAAACTGTTTTTT. It is translated as CAWSVHGSVLGKLFF. The rearrangement uses TRBV30 and TRBJ1-4; D not certain. The germline CDR1 and CDR2 sequences are GTSNPN and SVGIG (reference sequence). The CDR3 totals 15 residues. Trimming stripped 0 bases from V and 10 bases from J, with 18 bases between.

The chain combines TRBV5-4 with TRBJ1-1, with D unresolved. The CDR3 is 13 residues long. V lost 2 bases to trimming and J lost 1 base, with 6 bases between them. From germline, CDR1 is SGHNT and CDR2 YYREEE (reference sequence). Written as DNA, the CDR3 is TGTGCCAGCAGCTTACCCAAGAACACTGAAGCTTTCTTT. It codes for CASSLPKNTEAFF.

In its sample, this clone was seen a few times. The CDR3 sequence: CASSVGSLGDTNNEQFF. The CDR3 DNA is TGTGCCAGCAGCGTAGGGTCCTTGGGGGATACCAACAATGAGCAGTTCTTC. The chain employs TRBV9 and TRBJ2-1; D may match TRBD1 or TRBD2 (5 bases each). Trimming stripped 0 bases from V and 5 bases from J, with 18 bases between. This CDR3 has 17 residues. Germline V gene sequence: CDR1 SGDLS, CDR2 YYNGEE.

This clone was counted between two and nine times. The rearrangement joins TRBV18 to TRBJ2-7, with 7 positions matching TRBD1. The CDR3 consists of 14 residues. CDR1 is KGHSH, CDR2 LQKENI, per germline. V gave up 4 bases and J gave up 0 bases; unmatched junction bases: 3. The CDR3 spells CASSLGTASYEQYF. The CDR3 nucleotides read TGTGCCAGCTCACTCGGGACAGCCTCCTACGAGCAGTACTTC.